These 17 T cell receptor beta chains originate from one sample sequenced in a study of shared clonotypes between healthy human individuals. The protocol was immunoSEQ multiplex PCR, while the TCRdb copy is restricted to in-frame clones and leaves out a portion. The data contain some 2.3 million clones, 85% to 95% of them singletons. The sequenced sample consisted of naive CD4+ T cells from PBMCs. Indicated subset: CD45RA+ positively selected. The receptor set was obtained from a man between 18 and 35 years old in good health. Some clones in this sample may be carry-over from other donors' samples.

The rearrangement joins TRBV19 to TRBJ1-3; tentatively, D is TRBD1 (6 bases). The CDR3 has 15 amino acids. Trimming cost V 3 bases and J 0 bases, with 9 bases left between them. From germline, CDR1 is LNHDA and CDR2 SQIVND (reference sequence). As DNA, the CDR3 is TGTGCCAGTAGTATCGGACAGAACTCTGGAAACACCATATATTTT. It translates to CASSIGQNSGNTIYF.

The genes are TRBV28 and TRBJ1-5, with 9 positions matching TRBD1. The V gene's germline CDR1 is MDHEN and CDR2 SYDVKM. Trimming removed 7 bases from V and 1 base from J; junction bases left unmatched: 14. CDR3 length equals 18 residues. The CDR3 DNA is TGTGCCAGCAATTCTCCGGGACAGGGAAAGAGGAGCAATCAGCCCCAGCATTTT. Translating gives CASNSPGQGKRSNQPQHF.

CDR3 in DNA: TGTGCCAGCAGCTTGGGGATTGCGGGAGGCGGGGAGCAGTACTTC. This translates into CASSLGIAGGGEQYF. The chain joins TRBV5-4 to TRBJ2-7; 8 nucleotides match TRBD2. The CDR3 runs 15 residues. The V and J ends lost 0 bases and 7 bases, in that order; junction bases with no gene match: 9. Germline V gives CDR1 SGHNT, CDR2 YYREEE (reference sequence).

CDR3 bases: TGTGCCAGCAGCCTCTCCCGGGACAGGGGGTCTGGTGGCTACACCTTC. Translating it yields CASSLSRDRGSGGYTF. This chain uses TRBV14 with TRBJ1-2; 11 bases match TRBD1. The CDR3 runs to 16 residues. The trim removed 4 bases at V and 7 bases at J, leaving 11 bases unmatched. Germline V CDR1 and CDR2: SGHDN, FVKESK. Full variable domain (outside the CDR3, taken from reference TRBV14 and TRBJ1-2): EAGVTQFPSHSVIEKGQTVTLRCDPISGHDNLYWYRRVMGKEIKFLLHFVKESKQDESGMPNNRFLAERTGGTYSTLKVQPAELEDSGVYFCASSLSRDRGSGGYTFGSGTRLTVV.

J is TRBJ2-1 and V is TRBV2, with TRBD2 matching 12 bases. Germline CDR1 SNHLY, CDR2 FYNNEI. The CDR3 is made up of 15 amino acids. V was pared by 3 bases and J by 9 bases, with 6 bases of the junction left unmatched. CDR3 in amino acids: CASSETSGGLGEQFF. In DNA, the CDR3 is TGTGCCAGCAGTGAGACTAGCGGGGGTTTGGGTGAGCAGTTCTTC. Looking up the rest from reference TRBV2 and TRBJ2-1 gives the full variable domain: EPEVTQTPSHQVTQMGQEVILRCVPISNHLYFYWYRQILGQKVEFLVSFYNNEISEKSEIFDDQFSVERPDGSNFTLKIRSTKLEDSAMYFCASSETSGGLGEQFFGPGTRLTVL.

The chain couples TRBV6-5 to TRBJ2-2; D perhaps matches TRBD2 (6 bases). CDR1 MNHEY and CDR2 SVGAGI come from the germline V gene. The CDR3 loop spans 15 amino acids. V was trimmed by 7 bases and J by 2 bases, leaving 14 bases between them. CDR3 residues: CASTLGSPNTGELFF. CDR3 DNA: TGTGCCAGCACCCTCGGGAGCCCCAACACCGGGGAGCTGTTTTTT.

This chain joins TRBV7-9 and TRBJ2-1; 12 bases are a match to TRBD2. Trimming cost V 3 bases and J 8 bases; bases outside gene matches: 14. The CDR3 is 18 amino acids. Per germline, CDR1 SEHNR and CDR2 FQNEAQ (reference sequence). CDR3 DNA sequence: TGTGCCAGCAGCTTTTGGGGGAGGACTAGCGGGGAGCGGGATGAGCAGTTCTTC. It encodes CASSFWGRTSGERDEQFF.

This chain links TRBV5-8 with TRBJ2-3; D may be TRBD2 (5 bases). V lost 5 bases, J lost 11 bases, and 18 bases lay in between. Germline V gene lookup returns CDR1 SGHTS and CDR2 YDEGEE. The CDR3 runs 13 residues. This CDR3 reads CASRASTPRGQYF. In nucleotides, the CDR3 is TGTGCCAGCAGGGCCTCGACTCCCCGGGGGCAGTATTTT.

The chain recombines TRBV5-1 with TRBJ1-1, with a weak D call TRBD1 (6 bases). Trimming shortened V by 3 bases and J by 3 bases, and 9 bases separated the two germline ends. The CDR3 totals 13 residues. From germline, CDR1 is SGHRS and CDR2 YFSETQ. DNA of the CDR3: TGCGCCAGCAGCTGGGACACCGACACTGAAGCTTTCTTT. Residues: CASSWDTDTEAFF.

This clone appeared once. The chain joins TRBV7-9 to TRBJ2-7, with D perhaps TRBD2 (6 bases). Looked up from germline, CDR1 is SEHNR and CDR2 is FQNEAQ (reference sequence). Trimming removed 1 base from V and 6 bases from J, with 10 bases in between. The CDR3 contains 13 residues. CDR3 sequence (DNA): TGTGCCAGCAGCTTAGGCTATAGCGGCGAGCAGTACTTC. Translation: CASSLGYSGEQYF.

The chain carries TRBV2 and TRBJ1-5; the match to TRBD1 covers 7 bases. CDR3 length equals 14 residues. The J segment lost 4 bases and the V segment lost 4 bases, leaving 4 bases of the junction unmatched. CDR1 is SNHLY and CDR2 is FYNNEI in the germline V gene. For the CDR3, the DNA is TGTGCCAGCAGTGTGACAGGGTCGAATCAGCCCCAGCATTTT. Amino acid sequence: CASSVTGSNQPQHF.

The genes are TRBV28 and TRBJ1-4; D ambiguous. With 4 bases removed from V and 1 base from J, the gap between germline ends came to 10 bases. Germline-derived CDR1 and CDR2 are MDHEN and SYDVKM. The CDR3 has 15 residues. The CDR3 loop is CASSSGGITNEKLFF. The CDR3 DNA is TGTGCCAGCAGTTCAGGAGGAATAACTAATGAAAAACTGTTTTTT.

This chain links TRBV2 with TRBJ1-5; D is perhaps TRBD1 (6 bases). The CDR3 spans 14 residues. The germline V and J ends were trimmed by 7 bases and 5 bases, with 15 bases remaining between them. In germline, CDR1 is SNHLY, CDR2 FYNNEI. This CDR3 reads CASTENGQYQPQHF. In DNA, the CDR3 is TGTGCCAGCACCGAAAACGGACAGTATCAGCCCCAGCATTTT.

This rearrangement joins TRBV7-8 to TRBJ2-1; D gene unclear. The germline V gene encodes CDR1 SGHVS and CDR2 FQNEAQ. The CDR3 runs to 16 residues. V was clipped by 0 bases and J by 3 bases, with 12 bases between them. This CDR3 reads CASSLAPARYYNEQFF. The CDR3 DNA follows: TGTGCCAGCAGCTTAGCCCCGGCCCGCTACTACAATGAGCAGTTCTTC. Using reference TRBV7-8 and TRBJ2-1 for the parts outside the CDR3, the full variable domain is GAGVSQSPRYKVAKRGQDVALRCDPISGHVSLFWYQQALGQGPEFLTYFQNEAQLDKSGLPSDRFFAERPEGSVSTLKIQRTQQEDSAVYLCASSLAPARYYNEQFFGPGTRLTVL.

Here the CDR3 DNA reads TGTGCCAGTAGTTCAGACTTATACACCGGGGAGCTGTTTTTT. Its protein product is CASSSDLYTGELFF. V and J are TRBV19 and TRBJ2-2; D unresolved. Per germline, CDR1 LNHDA and CDR2 SQIVND (reference sequence). Trimming pared 5 bases from V and 3 bases from J, leaving 10 bases between. The CDR3 is 14 residues long.

The chain joins TRBV7-8 to TRBJ1-4, with D maybe TRBD1 (5 bases). The CDR3 is 17 amino acids. V shed 2 bases and J shed 8 bases, with 21 bases lying between them. Germline V CDR1 and CDR2: SGHVS, FQNEAQ. The CDR3 sequence: CASSLPRRWGGEEKLFF. CDR3 DNA sequence: TGTGCCAGCAGCTTACCACGAAGGTGGGGCGGTGAGGAAAAACTGTTTTTT.

This rearrangement joins TRBV6-1 to TRBJ2-3; no reliable D call. The CDR3 runs 14 residues. Trimming took off 3 bases at V and 0 bases at J, with 7 bases between the two ends. Germline-derived CDR1 and CDR2 are MNHNS and SASEGT. CDR3: CASSERPSTDTQYF. In nucleotides, the CDR3 is TGTGCCAGCAGTGAGCGGCCTAGCACAGATACGCAGTATTTT.